The 9 T cell receptor beta chains presented below share a single source sample, sequenced in a study of T-cell reconstitution after alpha-beta-depleted transplantation in children. TCRbeta library construction was performed incorporating unique molecular identifiers. TCRdb re-called the PCR reads through MiXCR, storing one row per CDR3 protein. The table shows roughly 350,000 distinct CDR3 sequences, with 10% occurring only once. This material consisted of PBMCs from the stem cell graft donor, taken from the stem cell graft. These TCRs come from a human donor who donated a stem cell graft to a child with acute lymphoblastic leukemia.

This clonotype was counted ten times or more. The V gene is TRBV9, the J gene TRBJ2-5, with a weak D call TRBD1 (6 bases). The CDR3 spans 14 residues. The germline V and J ends were trimmed by 0 bases and 2 bases, with 8 bases remaining between them. Germline CDR1 SGDLS, CDR2 YYNGEE. The CDR3 bases are TGTGCCAGCAGCGTAGGGACAGTACAAGAGACCCAGTACTTC. Residues: CASSVGTVQETQYF.

The chain is built from TRBV5-6 and TRBJ1-5; D remains ambiguous. V lost 5 bases and J 3 bases, leaving 18 bases between the germline ends. The CDR3 spans 16 residues. CDR1 and CDR2 (germline): SGHDT, YYEEEE. The CDR3 DNA reads as TGTGCCAGCAGTCCCGGCCTTACGGATTCCAATCAGCCCCAGCATTTT. Residues: CASSPGLTDSNQPQHF.

This clonotype was seen only a few times. The V call is TRBV12-3 or TRBV12-4, the J call TRBJ2-7; 8 bases fit TRBD1. The CDR3 extends over 14 amino acids. The ends lost 7 bases at V and 1 base at J; junction bases unmatched: 6. The CDR3 spells CASTLTGESYEQYF. DNA for the CDR3: TGTGCCAGCACCCTGACAGGGGAGTCCTACGAGCAGTACTTC.

This clonotype came up a few times. The chain uses TRBV7-2 and TRBJ2-1; TRBD2 agrees at 7 bases. Germline V CDR1 and CDR2: SGHTA, FQGNSA. With V trimmed by 3 bases and J by 6 bases, 11 bases remained unmatched. The CDR3 has 16 amino acids. The CDR3, as DNA: TGTGCCAGCAGCTTCCTCGGACTAGGAAACCCCAATGAGCAGTTCTTC. Its protein is CASSFLGLGNPNEQFF.

V is TRBV7-2 and J is TRBJ2-2; 8 bases line up with TRBD2. CDR1 is SGHTA, CDR2 FQGNSA, per germline. The CDR3 contains 14 residues. V shed 3 bases and J 9 bases; nucleotides not matched to a gene: 6. CDR3 residues: CASSFRGGRRELFF. DNA for the CDR3: TGTGCCAGCAGCTTTCGGGGGGGGAGGAGGGAGCTGTTTTTT.

This clonotype came up a few times. The rearrangement links TRBV6-2 or TRBV6-3 to TRBJ2-7; 7 bases fit TRBD1. The germline CDR1 and CDR2 sequences are MNHEY and SVGEGT. The CDR3 is 13 residues long. V was pared by 6 bases and J by 1 base, with 3 bases of the junction left unmatched. CDR3 bases: TGTGCCAGCAGGCCGACAGGGTCCTACGAGCAGTACTTC. Encoded protein: CASRPTGSYEQYF.

This chain joins TRBV9 and TRBJ2-3; D possibly corresponds to TRBD2 (5 bases). CDR3 length equals 15 residues. V dropped 4 bases and J dropped 0 bases, with 12 bases sitting between them. Germline CDR1 is SGDLS and CDR2 is YYNGEE. The CDR3 sequence is CASSHWTGSTDTQYF. The CDR3 DNA sequence: TGTGCCAGCAGCCACTGGACGGGAAGCACAGATACGCAGTATTTT.

The sample holds many counts of this clonotype. The genes are TRBV18 and TRBJ2-1; unclear D gene. The CDR3 is 13 residues long. Looked up from germline, CDR1 is KGHSH and CDR2 is LQKENI. Trimming removed 2 bases from V and 7 bases from J, with 9 bases in between. The CDR3 coding sequence is TGTGCCAGCTCACCAAAGGTCCGGAATGAGCAGTTCTTC. This translates into CASSPKVRNEQFF.

The CDR3 loop reads CASSLSRATEAFF. The CDR3 DNA is TGCGCCAGCAGCTTGAGCAGGGCCACTGAAGCTTTCTTT. The V gene is TRBV5-1, the J gene TRBJ1-1; D is perhaps TRBD1 (5 bases). Trimming shortened V by 1 base and J by 4 bases, and 8 bases separated the two germline ends. CDR1 is SGHRS, CDR2 YFSETQ, per germline. The CDR3 is 13 amino acids. The full variable domain, in which reference TRBV5-1 and TRBJ1-1 provide the parts outside the CDR3, is KAGVTQTPRYLIKTRGQQVTLSCSPISGHRSVSWYQQTPGQGLQFLFEYFSETQRNKGNFPGRFSGRQFSNSRSEMNVSTLELGDSALYLCASSLSRATEAFFGQGTRLTVV.